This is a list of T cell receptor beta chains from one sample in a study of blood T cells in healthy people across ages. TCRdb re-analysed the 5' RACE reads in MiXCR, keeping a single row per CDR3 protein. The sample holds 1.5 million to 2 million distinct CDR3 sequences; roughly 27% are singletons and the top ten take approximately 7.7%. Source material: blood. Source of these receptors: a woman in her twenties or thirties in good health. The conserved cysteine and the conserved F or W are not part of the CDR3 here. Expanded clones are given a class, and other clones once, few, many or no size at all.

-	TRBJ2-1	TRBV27	ASSSEGHWVGNEQF
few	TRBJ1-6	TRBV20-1	SASLQEFEPLH
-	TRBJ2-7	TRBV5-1	ASSGRTGGNEQY
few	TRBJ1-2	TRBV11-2	ASSFSLDDYGYT
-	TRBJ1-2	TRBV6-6	ASSLDRGQGYSYT
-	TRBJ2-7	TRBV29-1	SVVVPAGPGEQY
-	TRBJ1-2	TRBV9	ASSAKGQGGRWNRGYT
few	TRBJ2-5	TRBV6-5	ASWEQGGEETQY
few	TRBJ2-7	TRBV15	ATRDSPSYEQY
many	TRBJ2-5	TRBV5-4	ASSSDTTMFETQY
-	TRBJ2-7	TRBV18	ASSRGKGNEQY
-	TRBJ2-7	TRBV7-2	ASSSQLVALYEQY